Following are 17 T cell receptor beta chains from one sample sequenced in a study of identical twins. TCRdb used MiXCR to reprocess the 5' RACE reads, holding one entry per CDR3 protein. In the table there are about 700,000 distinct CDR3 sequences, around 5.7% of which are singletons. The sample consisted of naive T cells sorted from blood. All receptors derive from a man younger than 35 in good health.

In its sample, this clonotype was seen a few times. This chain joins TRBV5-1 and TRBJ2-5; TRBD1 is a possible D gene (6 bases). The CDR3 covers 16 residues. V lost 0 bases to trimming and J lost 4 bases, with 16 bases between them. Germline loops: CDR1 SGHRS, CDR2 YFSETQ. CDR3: CASSLDIPGASETQYF. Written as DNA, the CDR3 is TGCGCCAGCAGCTTGGACATACCAGGGGCGTCAGAGACCCAGTACTTC.

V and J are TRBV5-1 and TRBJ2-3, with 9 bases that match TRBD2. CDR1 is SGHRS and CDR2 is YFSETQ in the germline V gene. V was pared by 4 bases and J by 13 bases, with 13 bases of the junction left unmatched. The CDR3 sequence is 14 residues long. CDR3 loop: CASSERTGTSPEYF. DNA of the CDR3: TGCGCCAGCAGCGAGAGGACCGGGACTAGCCCGGAGTATTTT.

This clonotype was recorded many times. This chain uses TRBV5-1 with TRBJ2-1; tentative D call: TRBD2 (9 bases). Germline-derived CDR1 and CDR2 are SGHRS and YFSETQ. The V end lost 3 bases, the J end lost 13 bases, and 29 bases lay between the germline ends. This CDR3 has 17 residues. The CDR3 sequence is CASSSRTGLAGGPFQFF. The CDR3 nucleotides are TGCGCCAGCAGCTCGCGGACAGGGCTGGCGGGAGGGCCTTTTCAGTTCTTC.

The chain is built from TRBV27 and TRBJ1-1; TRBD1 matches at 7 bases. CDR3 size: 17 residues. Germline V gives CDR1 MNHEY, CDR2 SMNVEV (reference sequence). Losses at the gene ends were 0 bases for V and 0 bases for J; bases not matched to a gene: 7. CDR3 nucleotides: TGTGCCAGCAGTTTATCGGGGACAGTAAGCATGAACACTGAAGCTTTCTTT. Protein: CASSLSGTVSMNTEAFF.

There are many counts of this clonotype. The CDR3 region has the DNA TGTGCCAGCAGTCCTGGCATAGCCAAAAACATTCAGTACTTC. Protein sequence: CASSPGIAKNIQYF. The J gene is TRBJ2-4, the V gene TRBV12-3 or TRBV12-4; D unresolved. V gave up 5 bases and J gave up 0 bases, with 8 bases separating them. The CDR3 covers 14 residues.

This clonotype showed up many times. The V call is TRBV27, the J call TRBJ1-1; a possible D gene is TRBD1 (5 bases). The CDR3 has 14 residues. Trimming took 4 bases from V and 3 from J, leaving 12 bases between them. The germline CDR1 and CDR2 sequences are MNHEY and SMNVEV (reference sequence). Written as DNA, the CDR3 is TGTGCCAGCAGTTCCGCCGGGGCCCACACTGAAGCTTTCTTT. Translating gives CASSSAGAHTEAFF.

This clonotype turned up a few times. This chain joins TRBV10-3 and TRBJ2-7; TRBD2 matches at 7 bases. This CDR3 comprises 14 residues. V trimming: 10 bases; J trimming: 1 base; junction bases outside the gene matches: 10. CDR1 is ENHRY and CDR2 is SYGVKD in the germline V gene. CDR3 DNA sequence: TGTGCCACCGGGGGGAGTACTGGGTCCTACGAGCAGTACGTC. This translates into CATGGSTGSYEQYV.

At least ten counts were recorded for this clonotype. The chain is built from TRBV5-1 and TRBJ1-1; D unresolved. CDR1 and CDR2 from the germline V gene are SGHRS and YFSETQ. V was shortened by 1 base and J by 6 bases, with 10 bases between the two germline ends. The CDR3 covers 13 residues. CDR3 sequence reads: CASSLIGIAEAFF. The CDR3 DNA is TGCGCCAGCAGCTTGATAGGGATCGCTGAAGCTTTCTTT.

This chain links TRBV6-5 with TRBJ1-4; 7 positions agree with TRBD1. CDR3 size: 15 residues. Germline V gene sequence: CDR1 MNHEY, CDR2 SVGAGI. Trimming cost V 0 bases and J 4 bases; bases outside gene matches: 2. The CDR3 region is CASSYSGQLNEKLFF. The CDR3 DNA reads TGTGCCAGCAGTTACTCGGGACAGCTTAATGAAAAACTGTTTTTT.

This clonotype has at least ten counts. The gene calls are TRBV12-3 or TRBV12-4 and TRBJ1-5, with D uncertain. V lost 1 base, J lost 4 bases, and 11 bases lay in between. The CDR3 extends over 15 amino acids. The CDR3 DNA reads TGTGCCAGCAGTTTAGAAGGATTTGGGAATCAGCCCCAGCATTTT. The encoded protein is CASSLEGFGNQPQHF.

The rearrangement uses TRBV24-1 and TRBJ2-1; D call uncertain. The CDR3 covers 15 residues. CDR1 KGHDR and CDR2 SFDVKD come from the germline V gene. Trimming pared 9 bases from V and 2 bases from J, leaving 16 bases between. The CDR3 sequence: CATRSSLDPYNEQFF. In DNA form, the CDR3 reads TGTGCCACCCGATCAAGTTTGGATCCCTACAATGAGCAGTTCTTC.

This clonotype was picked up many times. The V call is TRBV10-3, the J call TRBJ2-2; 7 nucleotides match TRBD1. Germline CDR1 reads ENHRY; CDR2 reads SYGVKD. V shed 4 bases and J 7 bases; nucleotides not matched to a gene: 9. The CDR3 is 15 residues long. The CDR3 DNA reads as TGTGCCATCAGTGCTCGGGCAGGGGGTGACGGGGAGCTGTTTTTT. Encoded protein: CAISARAGGDGELFF.

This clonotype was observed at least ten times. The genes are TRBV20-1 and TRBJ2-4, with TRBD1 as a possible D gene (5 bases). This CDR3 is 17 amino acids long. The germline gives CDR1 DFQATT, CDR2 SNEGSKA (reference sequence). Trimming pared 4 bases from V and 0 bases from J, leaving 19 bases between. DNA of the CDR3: TGCAGTGCTATCCACCCGGTCTCAGGGATAGCCAAAAACATTCAGTACTTC. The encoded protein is CSAIHPVSGIAKNIQYF.

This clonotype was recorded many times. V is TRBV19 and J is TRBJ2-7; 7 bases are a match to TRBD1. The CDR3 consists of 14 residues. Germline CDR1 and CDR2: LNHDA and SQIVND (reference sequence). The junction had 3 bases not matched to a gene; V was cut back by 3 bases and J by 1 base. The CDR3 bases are TGTGCCAGTAGTATCGGGACAGCATCCTACGAGCAGTACTTC. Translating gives CASSIGTASYEQYF.

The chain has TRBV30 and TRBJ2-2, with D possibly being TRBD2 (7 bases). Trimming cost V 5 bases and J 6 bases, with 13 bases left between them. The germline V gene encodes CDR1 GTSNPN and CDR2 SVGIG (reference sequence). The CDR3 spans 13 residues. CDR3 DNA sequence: TGTGCCTGGGCCGGGGGGCGGCCCGGGGAGCTGTTTTTT. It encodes CAWAGGRPGELFF.

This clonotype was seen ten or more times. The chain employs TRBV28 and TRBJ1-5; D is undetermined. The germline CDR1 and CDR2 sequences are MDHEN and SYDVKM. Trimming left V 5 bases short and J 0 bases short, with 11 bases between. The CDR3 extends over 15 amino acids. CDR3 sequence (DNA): TGTGCCAGCAGTATCGGACGGAATAGCAATCAGCCCCAGCATTTT. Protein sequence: CASSIGRNSNQPQHF.

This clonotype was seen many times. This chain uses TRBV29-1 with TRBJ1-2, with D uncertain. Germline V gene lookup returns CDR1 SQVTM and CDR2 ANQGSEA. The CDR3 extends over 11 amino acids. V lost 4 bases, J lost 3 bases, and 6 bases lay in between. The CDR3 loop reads CSVGEDYGYTF. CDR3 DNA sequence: TGCAGCGTTGGAGAAGACTATGGCTACACCTTC.